The 26 T cell receptor beta chains listed next were all sequenced from one sample in a study of immune evolution from preneoplasia to lung adenocarcinoma. Using immunoSEQ multiplex PCR, the repertoire was profiled, and TCRdb retains in-frame clones only, with some absent. The sample has about 3,500 clones, about 80% seen once. The sample comprised FFPE minimally invasive lung adenocarcinoma tissue. The source is a person aged 55-79 years with lung adenocarcinoma.

The V call is TRBV6-5, the J call TRBJ1-2; D gene unclear. V was shortened by 6 bases and J by 6 bases, with 11 bases between the two germline ends. This CDR3 comprises 12 residues. Germline assignment: CDR1 MNHEY and CDR2 SVGAGI. This chain's CDR3 is CASRSQRNGYTF. CDR3 in DNA: TGTGCCAGCAGGAGCCAAAGGAATGGCTACACCTTC.

This clone was seen a few times. The CDR3 reads CASRWTSGANTGELFF. DNA of the CDR3: TGTGCCAGCAGATGGACTAGCGGAGCGAACACCGGGGAGCTGTTTTTT. The chain carries TRBV7-9 and TRBJ2-2, with TRBD2 matching over 10 bases. Trimming took 6 bases from V and 0 from J; bases not matched to a gene: 4. The germline V gene encodes CDR1 SEHNR and CDR2 FQNEAQ (reference sequence). The CDR3 has 16 residues.

The table lists this clone with a few counts. The rearrangement joins TRBV28 to TRBJ2-2; D not certain. Between the trimmed V and J ends, which lost 1 base and 10 bases, there was a span of 10 bases. Per the germline V gene, CDR1 is MDHEN and CDR2 is SYDVKM. The CDR3 extends over 13 amino acids. The DNA of the CDR3 is TGTGCCAGCAGTTTATCCCCTGACTCGGAGCTGTTTTTT. It encodes CASSLSPDSELFF.

Note on this clone: Distinct nucleotide sequences in the sample also encode this CDR3. V and J are TRBV7-9 and TRBJ1-2, with 7 bases identical to TRBD1. CDR1 and CDR2 (germline): SEHNR, FQNEAQ (reference sequence). The junction had 1 base not matched to a gene; V was cut back by 0 bases and J by 6 bases. The CDR3 totals 13 residues. The CDR3 region is CASSLATGNGYTF. CDR3 nucleotide sequence: TGTGCCAGCAGCTTAGCGACAGGGAATGGCTACACCTTC.

The rearrangement joins TRBV5-4 to TRBJ2-3, with TRBD2 matching over 10 bases. The germline V gene has CDR1 SGHNT and CDR2 YYREEE (reference sequence). CDR3 size: 16 residues. The J segment lost 5 bases and the V segment lost 4 bases, leaving 10 bases of the junction unmatched. This CDR3 reads CASSRGSGRDRDTQYF. The CDR3 DNA is TGTGCCAGCAGCCGTGGCAGCGGGAGGGACCGAGATACGCAGTATTTT.

The chain joins TRBV5-6 to TRBJ1-1; the D is unclear. From germline, CDR1 is SGHDT and CDR2 YYEEEE. The CDR3 runs 12 residues. V shed 2 bases and J shed 8 bases, with 10 bases lying between them. CDR3 nucleotides: TGTGCCAGCAGCTTTAGACCTGCCGAAGCTTTCTTT. It encodes CASSFRPAEAFF.

The gene calls are TRBV19 and TRBJ1-2; no clear D. This CDR3 has 12 residues. Germline loops: CDR1 LNHDA, CDR2 SQIVND (reference sequence). V shed 2 bases and J shed 8 bases, with 9 bases lying between them. The CDR3 is CASSIQRGGYTF. DNA for the CDR3: TGTGCCAGTAGTATACAGCGAGGGGGCTACACCTTC.

This clone was recorded a few times. The rearrangement uses TRBV30 and TRBJ2-7; D gene uncertain. V was clipped by 1 base and J by 2 bases, with 3 bases between them. Germline V CDR1 and CDR2: GTSNPN, SVGIG (reference sequence). CDR3 length: 11 residues. CDR3 protein: CAWSETYEQYF. The CDR3 DNA reads as TGTGCCTGGAGTGAAACCTACGAGCAGTACTTC.

V and J are TRBV7-9 and TRBJ1-4, with D possibly being TRBD1 (5 bases). CDR3 size: 14 residues. The V gene lost 5 bases and the J gene lost 11 bases, with 18 bases spanning the gap. From germline, CDR1 is SEHNR and CDR2 FQNEAQ (reference sequence). CDR3 in DNA: TGTGCCAGCAGCCCCGGGACGGAGCCGTGGAAACTGTTTTTT. Its protein product is CASSPGTEPWKLFF. Full variable domain (rest looked up from reference TRBV7-9 and TRBJ1-4): DTGVSQNPRHKITKRGQNVTFRCDPISEHNRLYWYRQTLGQGPEFLTYFQNEAQLEKSRLLSDRFSAERPKGSFSTLEIQRTEQGDSAMYLCASSPGTEPWKLFFGSGTQLSVL.

There are a few counts of this clone. The V gene is TRBV7-6, the J gene TRBJ1-1, with a weak D call TRBD1 (6 bases). The germline CDR1 and CDR2 sequences are SGHVS and FNYEAQ. With 5 bases removed from V and 5 bases from J, the gap between germline ends came to 15 bases. The CDR3 runs 14 residues. The CDR3 sequence is CASSLTGRGTEAFF. CDR3 bases: TGTGCCAGCAGCCTGACCGGGAGGGGGACTGAAGCTTTCTTT.

The chain links TRBV4-1 to TRBJ1-2; weak D call: TRBD1 (6 bases). The V gene lost 1 base and the J gene lost 3 bases, with 15 bases spanning the gap. Germline V gene lookup returns CDR1 MGHRA and CDR2 YSYEKL. The CDR3 consists of 16 residues. The CDR3 loop is CASSQVMSGGDYGYTF. CDR3 coding DNA: TGCGCCAGCAGCCAAGTCATGTCGGGGGGCGACTATGGCTACACCTTC.

The gene calls are TRBV5-1 and TRBJ1-4; TRBD1 is a possible D gene (5 bases). The CDR3 spans 12 residues. CDR1 is SGHRS, CDR2 YFSETQ, per germline. Trimming left V 4 bases short and J 8 bases short, with 9 bases between. CDR3 residues: CASSPRGEKLFF. The DNA of the CDR3 is TGCGCCAGCAGCCCCCGGGGGGAAAAACTGTTTTTT.

V and J are TRBV27 and TRBJ2-7; the match to TRBD1 covers 10 bases. The CDR3 has 15 amino acids. V gave up 8 bases and J gave up 6 bases; unmatched junction bases: 13. In germline, CDR1 is MNHEY, CDR2 SMNVEV (reference sequence). For the CDR3, the DNA is TGTGCCAGCCGCATCTTGGGACAGGGGCCTGGCGAGCAGTACTTC. Its translation is CASRILGQGPGEQYF.

The chain has TRBV27 and TRBJ2-5; TRBD2 is a possible D gene (6 bases). Trimming removed 5 bases at V and 1 base at J, with 14 bases between. CDR1 is MNHEY, CDR2 SMNVEV, per germline (reference sequence). The CDR3 consists of 15 residues. CDR3 residues: CASSPYPGSQETQYF. CDR3 nucleotides: TGTGCCAGCAGTCCTTATCCCGGGAGCCAAGAGACCCAGTACTTC.

The chain employs TRBV9 and TRBJ2-7; TRBD2 might be the D (6 bases). CDR1 is SGDLS and CDR2 is YYNGEE in the germline V gene. This CDR3 is 16 amino acids long. The V and J ends lost 3 bases and 3 bases respectively, with 19 bases between them. The CDR3 loop is CASSGGYGQGLYEQYF. The CDR3 region has the DNA TGTGCCAGCAGCGGCGGTTATGGGCAGGGACTCTACGAGCAGTACTTC.

The V gene is TRBV15, the J gene TRBJ1-4, with 10 nucleotides matching TRBD1. CDR1 LNHNV and CDR2 YYDKDF come from the germline V gene (reference sequence). V shed 3 bases, J shed 8 bases, and the junction held 3 bases outside the gene matches. CDR3 length: 14 residues. This chain's CDR3 is CATSRGQGREKLFF. CDR3 DNA: TGTGCCACCAGCAGGGGACAGGGGAGAGAAAAACTGTTTTTT.

The chain recombines TRBV5-4 with TRBJ2-7, with 9 bases aligning to TRBD1. V was pared by 3 bases and J by 2 bases, with 3 bases of the junction left unmatched. CDR3 length equals 14 residues. The V gene's germline CDR1 is SGHNT and CDR2 YYREEE (reference sequence). CDR3 region: CASSSRDRAYEQYF. The CDR3 nucleotides read TGTGCCAGCAGCTCCCGGGACAGGGCCTACGAGCAGTACTTC.

The V gene is TRBV27, the J gene TRBJ2-1; D is uncertain. The CDR3 runs 11 residues. Trimming left V 3 bases short and J 13 bases short, with 10 bases between. Germline CDR1 MNHEY, CDR2 SMNVEV (reference sequence). The CDR3 DNA sequence: TGTGCCAGCAGTTTTGGTCTCTTACAGTTCTTC. This gives the protein CASSFGLLQFF.

The chain couples TRBV30 to TRBJ2-3; D is perhaps TRBD1 (5 bases). The germline V gene encodes CDR1 GTSNPN and CDR2 SVGIG (reference sequence). V lost 0 bases to trimming and J lost 4 bases, with 17 bases between them. This CDR3 comprises 16 residues. The CDR3 bases are TGTGCCTGGAGTGTAACCAGGGCTGTTTCCCCAGATACGCAGTATTTT. This translates into CAWSVTRAVSPDTQYF.

The chain combines TRBV5-1 with TRBJ2-1, with 9 bases aligning to TRBD2. The CDR3 consists of 17 residues. V was pared by 0 bases and J by 5 bases, with 9 bases of the junction left unmatched. In germline, CDR1 is SGHRS, CDR2 YFSETQ. The CDR3 DNA reads TGCGCCAGCAGCTTGGAGTTAACCGGGACTAGCCACAATGAGCAGTTCTTC. This gives the protein CASSLELTGTSHNEQFF.

This chain joins TRBV5-1 and TRBJ2-5; 7 bases align to TRBD2. This CDR3 has 18 residues. Trimming at V came to 1 base and at J to 1 base, leaving 13 bases not matched to a gene. The germline CDR1 and CDR2 sequences are SGHRS and YFSETQ. CDR3: CASSLIAGVRSGQETQYF. The CDR3 DNA is TGCGCCAGCAGCTTGATTGCGGGAGTGAGGAGCGGCCAAGAGACCCAGTACTTC.

The chain joins TRBV29-1 to TRBJ2-1; 10 bases fit TRBD2. Germline CDR1 reads SQVTM; CDR2 reads ANQGSEA. With 4 bases clipped from V and 9 bases from J, the junction kept 9 bases outside the gene matches. This CDR3 region has 14 residues. For the CDR3, the DNA is TGCAGCGTTGTGGCTAGCGGGAGTAGGGGTGAGCAGTTCTTC. This translates into CSVVASGSRGEQFF.

V usage is TRBV27 and J usage is TRBJ2-3; D is perhaps TRBD2 (5 bases). The CDR3 has 13 residues. Germline V gives CDR1 MNHEY, CDR2 SMNVEV (reference sequence). The ends were cut back, 7 bases at V and 0 bases at J, with 8 bases in the middle. CDR3 DNA: TGTGCCAGCAAGCGGACGAGCACAGATACGCAGTATTTT. Translated, it gives CASKRTSTDTQYF.

This clone was observed a few times. The same CDR3 is also encoded by other DNA sequences in this sample. The chain joins TRBV7-2 to TRBJ1-1; no clear D. This CDR3 has 13 residues. With 5 bases removed from V and 5 bases from J, the gap between germline ends came to 12 bases. The germline CDR1 and CDR2 sequences are SGHTA and FQGNSA. The CDR3 reads CASSPVVGTEAFF. Written as DNA, the CDR3 is TGTGCCAGCAGCCCCGTTGTGGGGACTGAAGCTTTCTTT.

The chain couples TRBV27 to TRBJ2-3; 8 nucleotides line up with TRBD2. The trim removed 3 bases at V and 3 bases at J, leaving 11 bases unmatched. This CDR3 has 17 amino acids. Per germline, CDR1 MNHEY and CDR2 SMNVEV (reference sequence). CDR3 region: CASSLGIRTSFTDTQYF. CDR3 nucleotides: TGTGCCAGCAGTTTGGGAATAAGGACTAGCTTTACAGATACGCAGTATTTT.

This clone was observed a single time. The CDR3 reads CASSLGYEQYF. The DNA of the CDR3 is TGTGCCAGCAGCTTAGGGTACGAGCAGTACTTC. The J gene is TRBJ2-7, the V gene TRBV13; no definite D call. Trimming removed 0 bases from V and 4 bases from J, with 1 base in between. This CDR3 is built from 11 residues. The germline V gene has CDR1 PRHDT and CDR2 FYEKMQ (reference sequence).